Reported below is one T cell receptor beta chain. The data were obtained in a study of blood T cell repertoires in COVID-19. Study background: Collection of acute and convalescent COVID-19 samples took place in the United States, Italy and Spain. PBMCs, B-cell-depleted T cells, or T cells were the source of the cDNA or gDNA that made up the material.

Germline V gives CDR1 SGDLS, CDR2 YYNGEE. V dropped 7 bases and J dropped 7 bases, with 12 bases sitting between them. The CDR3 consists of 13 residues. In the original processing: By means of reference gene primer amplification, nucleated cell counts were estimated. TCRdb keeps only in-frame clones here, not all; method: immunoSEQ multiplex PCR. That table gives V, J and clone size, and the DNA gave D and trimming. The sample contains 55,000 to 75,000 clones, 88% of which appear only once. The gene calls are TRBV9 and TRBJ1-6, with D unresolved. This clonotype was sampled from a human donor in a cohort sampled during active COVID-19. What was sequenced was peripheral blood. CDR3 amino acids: CASDGGPNSPLHF. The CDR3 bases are TGTGCCAGCGATGGCGGGCCCAATTCACCCCTCCACTTT.